This T cell receptor (beta chain) was recorded in a study of T-cell memory formation after mild COVID-19. Study observations and caveats: Day 15 to 85 contracting clones showed balanced CD4/CD8; day 15 to 37 expanders favored CD4+. Some clones that responded turned up in pre-infection memory, which suggests that cross-reactive memory joined in. For contracting clones, CD4+ ones sat mainly in CM and EM, CD8+ in EMRA.

The V gene lost 4 bases and the J gene lost 0 bases, with 12 bases spanning the gap. CDR1 and CDR2 from the germline V gene are LNHDA and SQIVND (reference sequence). CDR3 length equals 16 residues. Each CDR3 protein is one row after TCRdb ran MiXCR on the 5' RACE reads. The sample yields roughly 310,000 distinct CDR3 sequences, approximately 15% seen once. In the case of this clonotype: No antigen is known for it.

This chain connects TRBV19 to TRBJ2-2; a weak D match, TRBD1 (5 bases). The origin of this receptor is a man aged 18 to 30 who had mild COVID-19 (a few samples of this study predate the infection). Cell type and time point are not known. The sample comprised PBMCs or a T cell subset sorted from them (not recorded which). This CDR3 reads CASSKGWPANTGELFF. For the CDR3, the DNA is TGTGCCAGTAGTAAGGGGTGGCCCGCGAACACCGGGGAGCTGTTTTTT.